This note documents a single TCR beta chain sequence. The antigen is unknown. This sample was taken from a study of T cell responses to AZD1222 COVID-19 vaccine. Study-wide results and limits: Distributed over spike, vaccine-associated CD4 TCRs predominated at 160-218 and 743-854. Recipients of AZD1222 seropositive at baseline numbered only 6 or 7.

Germline V gene data show CDR1 as LGHNA and CDR2 as YNFKEQ. CDR3 size: 20 residues. Trimming shortened V by 6 bases and J by 10 bases, and 39 bases separated the two germline ends. Data came from immunoSEQ multiplex PCR; TCRdb stores just in-frame clones and leaves some out. This table lists 150,000 or so clones. Sequencing was carried out using peripheral blood. The chain is built from TRBV4-2 and TRBJ1-1; tentative D call: TRBD1 (6 bases). The sequence was obtained from an adult in good health. The CDR3 sequence is CASRATYLQGGRRERTGAFF. The CDR3 DNA follows: TGTGCCAGCAGAGCAACCTACTTACAGGGAGGTCGTCGGGAACGAACAGGAGCTTTCTTT.